This T cell receptor (beta chain) was sequenced during a study of cytomegalovirus exposure and HLA in healthy donors (dated by TCRdb to 2015 to 2018). Regarding the complete study: According to an earlier analysis of a few hundred of the donors, about 190 million T cells yielded 90 million to 140 million unique TCR beta sequences and 276 Gb of sequence data. An early release covering 550 to 650 HLA-typed donors comprised roughly 300 gigabases of sequencing data and about 90 million unique TCR sequences. Among the roughly 400 genotyped donors, about 85% belonged to the genetic ancestry cluster associated with self-reported Caucasian donors. The study was designed to test whether signatures of past pathogen exposure could be identified by cataloging public T cell receptors. The study profiled the T cell repertoires of some 610 subjects by immunosequencing and related them to cytomegalovirus serostatus. In addition to the first cohort of roughly 670 subjects, a separate validation cohort of 120 different subjects was used. To predict cytomegalovirus infection status, the study combined high-throughput TCR immunosequencing, statistical association of individual TCRs with disease status, and machine learning. To study patterns of TCR occurrence, a later analysis re-analyzed previously published TCR beta repertoires from 666 donors and added high-resolution HLA genotyping. In the later analysis, no new phenotypic data were used to find candidate immune exposures; instead, reliance was placed on TCR beta sequences and their occurrence across donors. In an earlier analysis of several hundred of the donors, high-throughput TCR beta sequencing was used to judge whether each TCR beta V gene segment behaved as functional or pseudogenic. Alongside the repertoire data, information on donor age, sex, ethnicity and CMV serostatus was compiled. A later genetic analysis took genome-wide SNP genotypes for about 65% of the 666 donors and used that subset as a discovery cohort. All discovery cohort repertoires had been generated using a single sequencing platform. Class I and class II HLA loci were covered by the typing at four-digit resolution. Typing coverage differed by locus: A, B, C, DRB1 and DQB1 were typed in roughly 620-630 donors, DQA1 in 500 to 550, DPA1 in around 610, and DPB1 in 400 to 480. Roughly 5 DR-DQ haplotypes were handled as single units for association and clustering, since linkage in the cohort was strong. Among roughly 370 genotyped donors of the cohort, an average of 235,054 unique TCR beta nucleotide sequences were sequenced per donor, around a sixth of them non-productive.

The library was produced with the immunoSEQ multiplex PCR assay. For the multiplex PCR, a mixture combining 60 forward primers for TCR Vbeta segments and 13 reverse primers for TCR Jbeta segments was used. Amplification of the CDR3 region of rearranged TCR beta genes was performed with a multiplex PCR assay on genomic DNA. On the Illumina HiSeq System, the amplified TCR beta libraries were sequenced as 87-base-pair reads. The source study handled its data this way. Across the 700 or so repertoires, a later analysis counted approximately 83 million unique TCR beta chains, roughly 11 million of which were shared by at least two donors. A nearest-neighbor algorithm error-corrected the raw reads and collapsed the reads into unique sequences, merging closely related sequences to remove PCR and sequencing errors. Alignment of CDR3 sequences to IMGT reference sequences was used to assign V, D and J gene segments. For a sequence to be retained, a match of at least six nucleotides to both a V gene segment and a J gene segment was required. Rearrangements were called productive when the CDR3 lacked stop codons and stayed in frame with V and J; all others were non-productive. CDR3 was defined according to IMGT convention as the region running from the second conserved V-encoded cysteine to the conserved J-encoded phenylalanine. In an earlier analysis of around 540 of the donors, sequences lacking an unambiguous match to a single V gene segment were excluded. An earlier analysis of 500 to 700 of the donors classified V segments as functional when productive rearrangements were above 56.7% and as segregating when the standard deviation between donors was above 5%. To diagnose cytomegalovirus status from the catalog of TCR beta chain sequences, a statistical classification framework was built. A later analysis assigned V and J genes by comparing TCR nucleotide sequences with IMGT/GENE-DB human TR gene sequences. Using the TCRdist pipeline, a later analysis assigned CDR3 sequences along with most-parsimonious VDJ recombination scenarios. In a later analysis, each TCR beta chain was defined by its CDR3 amino acid sequence together with its V-gene family, and reads without a unique V-gene family were excluded. A later analysis removed roughly 590 highly shared, low-generation-probability nucleotide sequences to deal with suspected cross-contamination and a sequencing artifact. A later analysis calculated a clonal expansion index for each public chain from normalized within-repertoire ranks of inferred template counts. Generation probabilities in a later analysis came from a VDJ recombination model fitted to out-of-frame rearrangements, and those results were checked against IGoR. In a later analysis, TCR-TCR, TCR-HLA and TCR-CMV co-occurrence was scored with hypergeometric tests, and a repertoire-size bias correction was applied to TCR pairs. A later analysis estimated false discovery rates by permuting HLA or CMV assignments 20 times. In a later analysis, co-occurring TCRs were grouped using DBSCAN, and TCRdist sequence similarity was added for clustering within HLA-allele-positive subsets. Repertoires with fewer than 30,000 or more than 120,000 public chains, plus five repertoires with anomalous nucleotide sharing, were excluded from co-occurrence clustering. The source is immuneACCESS, and TCRdb retained only in-frame sequences with V and J called. Part of the clones is not carried over; for the studies checked, unresolved V genes explain less than half of this, and the remainder is unexplained. Clone size and the V and J calls come from that table; the DNA yielded D and trimming. For this sample there are under 250,000 clones; about three quarters appear just once. The ten most abundant clones make up 1.5% to 2% of the sample.

In total, over 600 healthy bone marrow donors made up the cohort. At the time of sampling, all cohort members were nominally healthy, though unrecorded immune exposures were likely present. The donor tested CMV seronegative, placing the donor among the 352 seronegative members of the cohort. Every donor gave a peripheral blood sample, and the peripheral blood mononuclear cells from that sample were used for TCR beta sequencing. The Qiagen DNeasy Blood Extraction Kit was used to extract genomic DNA from the blood cell samples. What the study reported, not specific to this receptor: According to a later genetic analysis, donors in an Asian-associated ancestry cluster had fewer N-insertions in productive TCRs than the roughly 700-donor mean. Assigning TCR associations to individual alleles was difficult when HLA alleles, especially DR and DQ, strongly co-occurred. The classifier was reported to diagnose cytomegalovirus status with high specificity and sensitivity in both the original and validation cohorts. The sequencing pipeline was judged likely to have produced a cluster of highly shared sequence variants as a technical artifact. The study listed approximately 150 TCR beta chains as associated with cytomegalovirus. A later analysis associated 15,000 to 20,000 TCR beta sequences with specific HLA alleles at a false discovery rate of 0.05. In a later analysis, HLA-associated TCR beta chains were found to be more clonally expanded and to have lower generation probabilities than equally common non-associated chains. In a later genetic analysis, a missense DCLRE1C variant was associated with V-gene and J-gene trimming of TCR beta chains, and the association was replicated in an independent cohort. Sequencing depth was assumed to be roughly uniform across donors in the presence/absence analyses, though that assumption may not hold. According to a later analysis, TCR association rates differed among HLA loci, with DRB1 alleles showing the most associated TCRs and HLA-C alleles showing the fewest. This cohort had only TCR beta chains sequenced, and the lack of alpha or paired-chain data limited which features could be detected. Correlated functional status among segregating V segments might reflect linkage disequilibrium, but an unknown experimental factor could not be ruled out. In a later analysis, several top co-occurrence clusters were reported to appear linked to parvovirus B19, influenza, CMV and Epstein-Barr virus. The 87-base-pair reads could not distinguish some IMGT-functional V segments, including TRBV6-2 and TRBV6-3, so those segments were excluded. Immune exposure information for the cohort was limited to CMV serostatus. Across donors, most TCR sequences were observed very rarely, whereas some public TCRs were present in many individuals. According to a later analysis, most CMV-associated TCR beta chains appeared to be HLA-restricted, and the HLA associations seemed to be driven largely by CMV exposure. In vitro tests confirmed that a few of the cytomegalovirus-associated TCR beta chains recognize cytomegalovirus antigens. The authors suggested that the approach could potentially be generalized to other disease states and immunological phenotypes. Because HLA typing was unavailable for some donors at each locus, only the typed subset was used in association tests. A further reported finding was that TCR beta sequences accurately predicted the HLA-A and HLA-B alleles for most subjects in the first cohort. Broadly in line with IMGT annotations, most TCR beta V segments showed up in productive rearrangements about 90% or about 30% of the time in an earlier analysis of about 500 of the donors. The earlier analysis of 450 to 700 of the donors excluded roughly 17 rarely observed V segments, including chromosome 9 orphons, because counts were too low.

To note about this clone: The antigen it recognizes is unknown. No base-level quality is on record; no much larger clone is a single base apart.

Deletion took 4 bases off V and 6 bases off J, with a span of 16 bases between the germline ends. From the germline V gene, CDR1 is SGHTA and CDR2 is FQGTGA. From cysteine to phenylalanine, the CDR3 is 15 amino acids long. Only the CDR3 DNA stays, 45 bases, in frame from base 1. Sequenced sample: PBMCs. The source is a male donor in good health and CMV-seronegative. The V and J segments used are TRBV7-3 and TRBJ2-1; TRBD2 could be the D gene, as 5 bases match. The sequenced DNA is TGTGCCAGCAGCTCCGAAGCGGAGTCCCTCAATGAGCAGTTCTTC. This sequence encodes CASSSEAESLNEQFF. Here the CDR3 is joined to the reference TRBV7-3 and TRBJ2-1 genes, and the full variable domain is: GAGVSQTPSNKVTEKGKYVELRCDPISGHTALYWYRQSLGQGPEFLIYFQGTGAADDSGLPNDRFFAVRPEGSVSTLKIQRTERGDSAVYLCASSSEAESLNEQFFGPGTRLTVL.